The TCR beta chain described here comes from a study of CD8 T cells in Susac syndrome. V gave up 7 bases and J gave up 7 bases, with 21 bases separating them. The CDR3 is made up of 15 amino acids. Germline V gives CDR1 ENHRY, CDR2 SYGVKD. When the RNA was reverse transcribed, random hexamers were used with an input of 0.5 to 1 ug. One entry per CDR3 protein results from TCRdb running MiXCR on the immunoSEQ multiplex PCR reads. The sample has fewer than 350,000 distinct CDR3 sequences; 89% are singletons. The sequence was obtained from a human donor with multiple sclerosis. V usage is TRBV10-3 and J usage is TRBJ2-3; weak D call: TRBD2 (5 bases). Sequencing input: CD8+ T cells from PBMCs. DNA for the CDR3: TGTGCCATCACCGATGCCGGAGGTACTGGGAATACGCAGTATTTT. Amino acids: CAITDAGGTGNTQYF.